This TCR beta chain was sequenced for a study of OX40 agonist ivuxolimab in advanced cancers. At the level of the study: Males comprised 70% to 85% of the group, whose mean age was about 60 years (range roughly 23 to 90).

Only in-frame clones appear in the TCRdb table, and some are missing; sequencing was by immunoSEQ multiplex PCR. This sample has 90,000 to 100,000 clones, with approximately 91% found just once. On this clone itself: Its antigen is as yet unknown.

CDR1 is LNHDA and CDR2 is SQIVND in the germline V gene (reference sequence). The trim removed 6 bases at V and 6 bases at J, leaving 7 bases unmatched. This CDR3 region has 16 residues. Study-level points and caveats: Partly responding patients at 0.1-3.0 mg/kg showed some of the smallest clonal expansion.

Sequencing was performed on CD4+ or CD8+ T cells sorted from blood, taken in a trial of the OX40 agonist ivuxolimab. The chain links TRBV19 to TRBJ2-1, with 14 bases that match TRBD2. This TCR came from an adult with an advanced solid tumor such as melanoma, head and neck, liver or kidney cancer. Written as DNA, the CDR3 is TGTGCCAGTAGCGATCCGGGGACTAGCGGGAGCAATGAGCAGTTCTTC. Translated: CASSDPGTSGSNEQFF.